The rows below give T cell receptor beta chains drawn from one sample of a study of T cell repertoires in cytomegalovirus infection. TCRdb fed the reads into MiXCR, producing one record per CDR3 protein. The sample includes fewer than 550,000 distinct CDR3 sequences, around 32% seen only once; the top ten take roughly 15%. The material sequenced was PBMCs. These receptors were obtained from a human donor in good health (CMV status not recorded). Some clones in this sample may be carry-over from other donors' samples. The CDR3 runs from the conserved cysteine through the conserved F or W. D genes are given only for firm matches. Some rows have no size entry. The others give once, few or many, or a class for an expanded clone.

J | size | D | V | DNA | CDR3
TRBJ2-2 | few | TRBD2 | TRBV6-2/TRBV6-3 | TGTGCCAGCAGTTACTCGAAAGCGGGGCTTAACACCGGGGAGCTGTTTTTT | CASSYSKAGLNTGELFF
TRBJ1-2 | many | TRBD1 | TRBV11-2 | TGTGCCAGCAGTTCTAGTCTGCGGACAGGGAACTATGGCTACACCTTC | CASSSSLRTGNYGYTF
TRBJ2-2 | few | . | TRBV7-8 | TGTGCCAGCAGCTTCCAGACAGGAGTTAACACCGGGGAGCTGTTTTTT | CASSFQTGVNTGELFF
TRBJ2-7 | . | . | TRBV6-1 | TGTGCCAGCAGTGAAGGTGTAGGACGGGGCTACGAGCAGTACTTC | CASSEGVGRGYEQYF
TRBJ1-1 | few | . | TRBV6-5 | TGTGCCAGCAGGCGACAGCAGAACACTGAAGCTTTCTTT | CASRRQQNTEAFF
TRBJ1-2 | medium-sized | TRBD1 | TRBV6-5 | TGTGCCAGCAGTTACGACAGGGTGGCCTATGGCTACACCTTC | CASSYDRVAYGYTF
TRBJ1-4 | many | . | TRBV7-8 | TGTGCCAGCAGCTTGGGCCTCCGCGGGGAAAAACTGTTTTTT | CASSLGLRGEKLFF
TRBJ2-5 | few | . | TRBV4-1 | TGCGCCAGCAGCCCAGATGGGCAGCCGGTAGAGACCCAGTACTTC | CASSPDGQPVETQYF
TRBJ1-1 | few | . | TRBV7-9 | TGTGCCAGCAGCGCAGGGTTACCCACTGAAGCTTTCTTT | CASSAGLPTEAFF
TRBJ2-3 | few | . | TRBV4-3 | TGCGCCAGCAGCCAAGAAGACCCAGATACGCAGTATTTT | CASSQEDPDTQYF
TRBJ2-2 | few | . | TRBV5-1 | TGCGCCAGCAGCTATCGTTCCGCAAGTCGCAGGACCGGGGAGCTGTTTTTT | CASSYRSASRRTGELFF
TRBJ1-1 | . | . | TRBV2 | TGTGCCAGCAGTGAAGCGCTTTCAGGCACTGAAGCTTTCTTT | CASSEALSGTEAFF
TRBJ1-2 | few | . | TRBV10-3 | TGTGCCATCAGTGAGTCGTGGCCGGACTATGGCTACACCTTC | CAISESWPDYGYTF
TRBJ2-3 | . | TRBD1 | TRBV28 | TGTGCCAGCAGTCCGCGACAGGGTCTATCATATACGCAGTATTTT | CASSPRQGLSYTQYF
TRBJ2-1 | . | TRBD2 | TRBV7-2 | TGTGCCAGCAGCTACCTGGCGGGGGGGCGGCGGGAGCAGTTCTTC | CASSYLAGGRREQFF
TRBJ2-5 | . | TRBD2 | TRBV6-5 | TGTGCCAGCAGTTACTTTAGCGGGGGGAAGTACCAAGAGACCCAGTACTTC | CASSYFSGGKYQETQYF
TRBJ2-7 | few | . | TRBV6-1 | TGTGCCAGCAGTGTTAAGGACGAGCAGTACTTC | CASSVKDEQYF
TRBJ2-3 | . | . | TRBV23-1 | TGCGCCATCCCCTCCCACGATGGGGGGGGGCGAAGAGATACGCAGTATTTT | CAIPSHDGGGRRDTQYF
TRBJ1-1 | . | . | TRBV6-5 | TGTGCCAGCAGTTACTCGTCGCTGAACACTGAAGCTTTCTTT | CASSYSSLNTEAFF
TRBJ1-1 | . | . | TRBV7-9 | TGTGCCAGCGAGGAGGGGGTTCGGGACACTGAAGCTTTCTTT | CASEEGVRDTEAFF
TRBJ1-2 | few | TRBD1 | TRBV6-6 | TGTGCCAGCAGTCCTGGGACAGGGTTTGGCTACACCTTC | CASSPGTGFGYTF
TRBJ2-3 | many | . | TRBV11-2 | TGTGCCAGCAGCCACCGGGATACGCAGTATTTT | CASSHRDTQYF
TRBJ2-5 | . | . | TRBV6-2/TRBV6-3 | TGTGCCAGCAGTTACTGGGGGACGGGACTTAGAGCCCAGTACTTC | CASSYWGTGLRAQYF
TRBJ2-7 | . | . | TRBV20-1 | TGCAGTGCGGAGCGGTCCGGGATGTATGACGAGCAGTACTTC | CSAERSGMYDEQYF
TRBJ1-6 | . | TRBD1 | TRBV5-6 | TGTGCCAGCAGCCCCAGGACAGGGACCAATTCACCCCTCCACTTT | CASSPRTGTNSPLHF
TRBJ2-5 | . | TRBD2 | TRBV7-9 | TGTGCCAGCAGCCTCGGAAGTACTAGCGGCCAAGAGACCCAGTACTTC | CASSLGSTSGQETQYF
TRBJ2-7 | few | . | TRBV29-1 | TGCAGCGGTGGAGAGGGTAACTACGAGCAGTACTTC | CSGGEGNYEQYF
TRBJ1-1 | many | . | TRBV7-2 | TGTGCCAGCAGCCCGCCTCCGGGCTGGACTGAAGCTTTCTTT | CASSPPPGWTEAFF
TRBJ1-4 | many | . | TRBV4-3 | TGCGCCAGCAGCCAAGATGGGGATGGTGAAAAACTGTTTTTT | CASSQDGDGEKLFF
TRBJ2-1 | many | . | TRBV7-2 | TGTGCCAGCAGCCAACAGCAACAGGGCCTCAATGAGCAGTTCTTC | CASSQQQQGLNEQFF
TRBJ2-3 | many | . | TRBV11-2 | TGTGCCAGCAGCCAACGGGGAGACACAGATACGCAGTATTTT | CASSQRGDTDTQYF